The next 7 T cell receptor beta chains were all read from a single sample in a study of Graves' ophthalmopathy and Graves' hyperthyroidism. As the template, RNA transcripts were used to amplify TCR beta CDR3 regions. First-round RT-PCR relied on HTBI primers, and a second-round multiplex PCR came next. TCRdb ran MiXCR on the multiplex PCR reads and lists one entry per CDR3 protein. This sample carries 220,000 or so distinct CDR3 sequences, 20% to 25% of them seen once, and the ten largest clones take 35% to 55%. Sequenced input: peripheral blood. The receptors come from a woman aged 45-59 years with Graves' ophthalmopathy.

This clonotype was detected once. This chain links TRBV6-2 or TRBV6-3 with TRBJ1-2; D possibly corresponds to TRBD1 (6 bases). This CDR3 comprises 11 residues. Trimming cost V 6 bases and J 13 bases, with 15 bases left between them. CDR1 is MNHEY, CDR2 SVGEGT, per germline. Here the CDR3 reads CASSTLDSPTF. The CDR3, as DNA: TGTGCCAGCAGCACCCTGGACAGTCCCACCTTC.

The rearrangement uses TRBV12-3 or TRBV12-4 and TRBJ2-1, with D tentatively TRBD2 (6 bases). This CDR3 comprises 15 residues. Trimming left V 0 bases short and J 6 bases short, with 12 bases between. The CDR3 sequence is CASSLAPDSGNEQFF. CDR3 nucleotides: TGTGCCAGCAGTTTAGCGCCGGATAGCGGCAATGAGCAGTTCTTC.

Worth noting for this clonotype: One end of the junction does not line up with germline, which may come from a read error. The chain recombines TRBV7-9 with TRBJ2-5, with 8 nucleotides matching TRBD1. Germline V gene sequence: CDR1 SEHNR, CDR2 FQNEAQ (reference sequence). This CDR3 contains 15 residues. In DNA, the CDR3 is TGTGCCAGCAGCTTCGGTGGGACAGGTTTGGAGACACAGTACTTC. Encoded protein: CASSFGGTGLETQYF.

This clonotype was seen repeatedly, ten times or more. The chain is built from TRBV7-2 and TRBJ2-5, with D possibly TRBD2 on 5 matching bases. The CDR3 is 13 amino acids. V was cut by 5 bases and J by 6 bases, with 13 bases left in between. Germline values: CDR1 SGHTA, CDR2 FQGNSA. The CDR3 nucleotides read TGTGCCAGCAGCCCGACGAGGACTCAGACCCAGTACTTC. This translates into CASSPTRTQTQYF.

The sample holds a few counts of this clonotype. The rearrangement joins TRBV24-1 to TRBJ2-5; 8 bases are a match to TRBD1. Trimming took 0 bases from V and 4 from J; bases not matched to a gene: 6. Germline V gene data show CDR1 as KGHDR and CDR2 as SFDVKD. CDR3 length equals 16 residues. DNA for the CDR3: TGTGCCACCAGTGATTTGCAAGGCAGGGGGCTAGAGACCCAGTACTTC. This encodes CATSDLQGRGLETQYF.

This clonotype has at least ten counts. This chain uses TRBV5-4 with TRBJ2-7, with 10 bases fitting TRBD1. The CDR3 consists of 15 residues. Germline CDR1 is SGHNT and CDR2 is YYREEE (reference sequence). V shed 5 bases, J shed 4 bases, and the junction held 9 bases outside the gene matches. In DNA, the CDR3 is TGTGCCAGCAGGGACAGGGGACAGGGGTCATACGAGCAGTACTTC. Translating it yields CASRDRGQGSYEQYF.

This clonotype was seen only a few times. The V gene is TRBV9, the J gene TRBJ2-7; TRBD2 agrees at 12 bases. This CDR3 is 15 amino acids long. Unmatched junction bases numbered 0, after V lost 2 bases and J lost 0 bases. CDR1 and CDR2 from the germline V gene are SGDLS and YYNGEE. The CDR3 sequence is CASSVGLAGSYEQYF. CDR3 DNA sequence: TGTGCCAGCAGCGTGGGACTAGCGGGCTCCTACGAGCAGTACTTC.